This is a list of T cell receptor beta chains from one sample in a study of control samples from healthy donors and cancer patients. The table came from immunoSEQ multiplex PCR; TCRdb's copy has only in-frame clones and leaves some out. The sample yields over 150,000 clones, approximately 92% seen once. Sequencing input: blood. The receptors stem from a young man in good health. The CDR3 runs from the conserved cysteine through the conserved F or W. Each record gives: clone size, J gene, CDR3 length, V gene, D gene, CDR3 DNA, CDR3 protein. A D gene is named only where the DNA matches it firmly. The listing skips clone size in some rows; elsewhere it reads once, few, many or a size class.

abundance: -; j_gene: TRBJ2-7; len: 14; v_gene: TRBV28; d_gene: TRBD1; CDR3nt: TGTGCCAGCAGCCGTCTCGACAGGGGCTACGAGCAGTACTTC; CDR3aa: CASSRLDRGYEQYF
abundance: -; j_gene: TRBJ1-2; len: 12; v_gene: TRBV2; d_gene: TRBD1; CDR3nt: TGTGCCAGCGGACAGGGGCTCGGTGGCTACACCTTC; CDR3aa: CASGQGLGGYTF
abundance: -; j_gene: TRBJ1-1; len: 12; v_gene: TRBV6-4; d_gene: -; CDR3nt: TGTGCCAGCACCCGACGAGGGCGGGAAGCTTTCTTT; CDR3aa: CASTRRGREAFF
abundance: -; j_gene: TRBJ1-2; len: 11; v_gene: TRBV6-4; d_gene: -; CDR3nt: TGTGCCAGCAGACAGGGCGAAAGCTACACCTTC; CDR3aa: CASRQGESYTF
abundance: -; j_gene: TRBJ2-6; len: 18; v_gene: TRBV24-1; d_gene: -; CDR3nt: TGTGCCACCAGTGATGCGGGACAGACTCTTGCAGGGGCCAACGTCCTGACTTTC; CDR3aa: CATSDAGQTLAGANVLTF
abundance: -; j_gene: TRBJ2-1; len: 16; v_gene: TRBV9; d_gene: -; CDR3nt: TGTGCCAGCAGCGTAGCTGAGGGGGTAATTTACAATGAGCAGTTCTTC; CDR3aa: CASSVAEGVIYNEQFF
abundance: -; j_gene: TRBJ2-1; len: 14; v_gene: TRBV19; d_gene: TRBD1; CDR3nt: TGTGCCAGTAGTGGGGACAGGGTGATCAATGAGCAGTTCTTC; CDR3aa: CASSGDRVINEQFF
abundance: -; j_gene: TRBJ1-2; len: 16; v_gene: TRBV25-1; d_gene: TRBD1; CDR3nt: TGTGCCAGCAGTGAATCTGGACAGGGTTTAAGCTATGGCTACACCTTC; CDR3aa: CASSESGQGLSYGYTF
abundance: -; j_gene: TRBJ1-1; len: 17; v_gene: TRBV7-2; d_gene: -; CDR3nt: TGTGCCAGCAGCTTAGGGTACGGGGGGTCCTTGAACACTGAAGCTTTCTTT; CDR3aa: CASSLGYGGSLNTEAFF
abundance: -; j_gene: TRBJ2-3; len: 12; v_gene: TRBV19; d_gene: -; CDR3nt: TGTGCCAGTAGTAGGAACACAGATACGCAGTATTTT; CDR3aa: CASSRNTDTQYF
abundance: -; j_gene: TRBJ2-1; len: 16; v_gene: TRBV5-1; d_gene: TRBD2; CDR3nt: TGCGCCAGCAGCTTGGTTTCTAGCGGGCCTTACAATGAGCAGTTCTTC; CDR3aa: CASSLVSSGPYNEQFF
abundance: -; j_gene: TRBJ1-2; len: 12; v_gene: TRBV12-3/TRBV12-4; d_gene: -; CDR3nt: TGTGCCAGCGAGACGGTCGGTATTGGCTACACCTTC; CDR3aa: CASETVGIGYTF
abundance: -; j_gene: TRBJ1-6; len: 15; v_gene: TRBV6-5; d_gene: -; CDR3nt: TGTGCCAGCAGTTACTCGCCGGACTATAATTCACCCCTCCACTTT; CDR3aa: CASSYSPDYNSPLHF
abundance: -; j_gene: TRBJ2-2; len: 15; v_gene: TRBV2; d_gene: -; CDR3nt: TGTGCCAGCAGTGAATCTTCTGGGTTTCCCGGGGAGCTGTTTTTT; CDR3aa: CASSESSGFPGELFF
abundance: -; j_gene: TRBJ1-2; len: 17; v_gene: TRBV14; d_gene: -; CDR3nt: TGTGCCAGCAGCCAGGTCTGGGAGAGCCAAGCCCTATATGGCTACACCTTC; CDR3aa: CASSQVWESQALYGYTF
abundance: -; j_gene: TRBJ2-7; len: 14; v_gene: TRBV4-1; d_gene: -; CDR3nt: TGCGCCAGCAGCCTCGGGACCTCGGGGTACGAGCAGTACTTC; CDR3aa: CASSLGTSGYEQYF
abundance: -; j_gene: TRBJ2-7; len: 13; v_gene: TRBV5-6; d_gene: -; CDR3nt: TGTGCCAGCAGCTTGGAGGACACTTGGGAGCAGTACTTC; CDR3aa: CASSLEDTWEQYF
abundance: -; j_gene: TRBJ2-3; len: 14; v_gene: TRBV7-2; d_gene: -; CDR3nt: TGTGCCAGCCGTACAGCATCAGGGACAGATACGCAGTATTTT; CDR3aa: CASRTASGTDTQYF
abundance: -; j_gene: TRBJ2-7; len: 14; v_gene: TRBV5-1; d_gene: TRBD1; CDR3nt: TGCGCCAGCAGTGAGACAGGGGCCAGTTACGAGCAGTACTTT; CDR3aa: CASSETGASYEQYF
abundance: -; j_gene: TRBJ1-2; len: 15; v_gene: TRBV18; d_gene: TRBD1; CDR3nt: TGTGCCAGCTCACCCTCCGGGACAGGGGGCTATGGCTACACCTTC; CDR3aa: CASSPSGTGGYGYTF
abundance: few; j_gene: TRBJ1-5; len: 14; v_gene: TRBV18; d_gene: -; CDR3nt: TGTGCCAGCTCCCTCGACATTAGCAATCAGCCCCAGCATTTT; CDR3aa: CASSLDISNQPQHF